Shown below are 10 T cell receptor beta chains from a single sample sequenced in a study of T cell clonality in common variable immunodeficiency. Produced via immunoSEQ multiplex PCR; TCRdb's table is partial and in-frame only. The sample gives fewer than 70,000 clones, none seen only once, and the top ten clones hold about 1.5%. Specimen: peripheral blood mononuclear cells. Receptor source: a person between 18 and 75 years old in good health.

This clone was counted many times. The read finishes 3 residues shy of the CDR3 end, and the germline J gene is used to complete it. J is TRBJ2-7 and V is TRBV2, with D possibly TRBD1 on 6 matching bases. The CDR3 is 15 residues long. CDR1 and CDR2 (germline): SNHLY, FYNNEI. V was trimmed by 6 bases and J by 0 bases, leaving 15 bases between them. Partial CDR3 DNA: TGTGCCAGCAGGGATCTACAGGGATCCTCCTACGAG. This gives the protein CASRDLQGSSYE. The full CDR3 protein reads CASRDLQGSSYEQYF. Full variable domain (outside the CDR3, taken from reference TRBV2 and TRBJ2-7): EPEVTQTPSHQVTQMGQEVILRCVPISNHLYFYWYRQILGQKVEFLVSFYNNEISEKSEIFDDQFSVERPDGSNFTLKIRSTKLEDSAMYFCASRDLQGSSYEQYFGPGTRLTVT.

This clone was found many times. One end of the junction does not line up with germline, which may come from a read error. The read terminates 3 residues before the CDR3 end, so the remaining end is supplied by the germline J gene. The genes are TRBV7-7 and TRBJ2-1; TRBD2 agrees at 9 bases. The germline V gene encodes CDR1 SSHAT and CDR2 FNYEAQ (reference sequence). The CDR3 consists of 18 residues. CDR3 DNA (partial): TGTGCTAGCAGCTTAGCGCATCTTGCGGGAGGGCCTTACCATGAG. Its translation is CASSLAHLAGGPYHE. The whole CDR3 protein is CASSLAHLAGGPYHEQFF.

The table lists this clone with many counts. The sequence runs out 3 residues before the end of the CDR3; the remainder is reconstructed from the germline J gene. The chain links TRBV19 to TRBJ2-7; 9 bases are shared with TRBD1. Looked up from germline, CDR1 is LNHDA and CDR2 is SQIVND (reference sequence). J lost 0 bases, V lost 6 bases, and 3 bases had no gene match. The CDR3 spans 14 residues. The CDR3 loop reads CASRQTGGSYEQYF. CDR3 DNA (partial): TGTGCCAGTAGGCAGACAGGGGGCTCCTACGAG.

This clone was counted ten times or more. The read ends 3 residues early relative to the CDR3; the germline J gene fills the gap. V usage is TRBV18 and J usage is TRBJ1-4; D might be TRBD1 (6 bases). Germline CDR1 is KGHSH and CDR2 is LQKENI. There are 17 residues in the CDR3. V was pared by 5 bases and J by 0 bases, with 16 bases between. Partial CDR3 DNA: TGTGCCAGCTCATATTTACAGGGATCCGCAACTAATGAAAAA. Amino acid sequence: CASSYLQGSATNEK. The complete CDR3 reads CASSYLQGSATNEKLFF.

This clone was seen ten or more times. The read terminates 3 residues ahead of where the CDR3 ends, so the germline J gene completes it. The chain recombines TRBV20-1 with TRBJ2-2; D perhaps matches TRBD1 (6 bases). CDR1 is DFQATT and CDR2 is SNEGSKA in the germline V gene (reference sequence). The V and J ends lost 3 bases and 4 bases respectively, with 15 bases between them. The CDR3 sequence is 15 residues long. CDR3 protein: CSASSAQGRTGELFF. The part of the CDR3 DNA that was read is TGCAGTGCTAGCAGCGCGCAGGGGCGCACCGGGGAG.

Ten or more counts support this clone. The read terminates 3 residues before the CDR3 end, so the remaining end is supplied by the germline J gene. The chain uses TRBV29-1 and TRBJ2-7, with TRBD2 matching 8 bases. The CDR3 runs 14 residues. With 7 bases clipped from V and 0 bases from J, the junction kept 8 bases outside the gene matches. The V gene's germline CDR1 is SQVTM and CDR2 ANQGSEA. The part of the CDR3 DNA that was read is TGCAGCGCCACCCCGGGGGGGAGCTCCTACGAG. Translated, it gives CSATPGGSSYE. The whole CDR3 sequence reads CSATPGGSSYEQYF.

This clone was counted at least ten times. The CDR3 bases that were read are TGCGCCAGCAGCTTTGGACTAGCGGGACAGAATGAG. This gives the protein CASSFGLAGQNE. From start to end, the CDR3 is CASSFGLAGQNEQFF. The rearrangement uses TRBV5-1 and TRBJ2-1; TRBD2 matches 12 bases. With the read ending 3 residues before the CDR3 end, the germline J gene is used to fill in that end. The V gene's germline CDR1 is SGHRS and CDR2 YFSETQ. The CDR3 covers 15 residues. The J segment lost 7 bases and the V segment lost 2 bases, leaving 4 bases of the junction unmatched.

About this clone itself: Coverage ceases 3 residues before the CDR3 finishes, and the germline J gene fills in the end. The rearrangement uses TRBV2 and TRBJ2-2; a possible D gene is TRBD1 (5 bases). V gave up 3 bases and J gave up 1 base, with 12 bases separating them. The CDR3 totals 16 residues. Germline V lookup: CDR1 SNHLY, CDR2 FYNNEI. This CDR3 reads CASSDTGILNTGELFF. The CDR3 DNA, read in part, is TGTGCCAGCAGTGATACAGGAATTTTGAACACCGGGGAG.

The sample holds many counts of this clone. The CDR3 end falls 3 residues outside the read, so it is completed with the germline J gene. The chain employs TRBV30 and TRBJ2-7; 7 positions agree with TRBD1. J lost 1 base, V lost 2 bases, and 5 bases had no gene match. The germline V gene has CDR1 GTSNPN and CDR2 SVGIG (reference sequence). The CDR3 has 14 amino acids. CDR3 residues: CAWSQTGKSYEQYF. Incomplete CDR3 DNA: TGTGCCTGGAGTCAGACAGGGAAATCCTACGAG.

In this sample, this clone turned up many times. The junction departs from the called germline gene at one end, perhaps through a read error. The CDR3 extends 3 residues past the end of the read, so its final part is completed from the germline J gene. V usage is TRBV4-2 and J usage is TRBJ1-4; D is unresolved. The CDR3 has 13 amino acids. Germline CDR1 LGHNA, CDR2 YNFKEQ. CDR3 DNA, as far as it was read: TGCGCCAGCAGCCAAGATCGGGGTGAAAAA. It codes for CASSQDRGEK. The CDR3 in full is CASSQDRGEKLFF.